This TCR beta chain is from a study of beta chain features in type 1 diabetes. Germline lookup yields CDR1 SNHLY and CDR2 FYNNEI. CDR3 size: 16 residues. Trimming removed 6 bases from V and 8 bases from J, with 23 bases in between. What was sequenced were expressed TCRB transcripts, since all of the isolated RNA had been reverse transcribed. Measured with immunoSEQ multiplex PCR; TCRdb has only the in-frame clones, and not every one. The sample shows 250,000 to 350,000 clones, approximately 15% of them seen only once. In regard to this clone: What it recognizes is unknown.

Whole-study findings and limits: It was not settled here whether HLA type affects TCRB rearrangement. Type 1 diabetes patients showed a moderate but significant shortening of TCRB CDR3s in all four CD4+ subsets.

Every single donor gave one heparinised blood draw, and these averaged roughly 120 mL. The sequence was obtained from a man aged 25 to 40 with type 1 diabetes. The V call is TRBV2, the J call TRBJ2-1; D not certain. Sequencing used naive CD4+ T cells from blood. The CDR3 DNA sequence: TGTGCCAGCAGCGGAGCCGGGTCTCTGAAAGACGATGAGCAGTTCTTC. Amino acids: CASSGAGSLKDDEQFF.